The rows below give T cell receptor beta chains drawn from one sample of a study of shared clonotypes between healthy human individuals. Here immunoSEQ multiplex PCR was the method, and the copy in TCRdb shows in-frame clones only, minus some. The sample lists 2 million to 2.5 million clones; just under 95% were seen once. Sequences were obtained from naive CD8+ T cells sorted from blood. The receptors were gathered from a man aged 18 to 35 in good health. CDR3s include the opening cysteine and the closing phenylalanine or tryptophan. The D gene is left open where the match is weak. The size field is filled for only some rows; it gives once, few, many or a size class.

j_call	d_call	v_call	clone_size	cdr3_nt	cdr3_aa
TRBJ1-6	NA	TRBV6-1	NA	TGTGCCAGCAGTGACTACGCGGGGGGAAATTCACCCCTCCACTTT	CASSDYAGGNSPLHF
TRBJ2-7	NA	TRBV27	NA	TGTGCCAGCAGTCCGTCACCGAGGTACGAGCAGTACTTC	CASSPSPRYEQYF
TRBJ2-4	NA	TRBV4-3	NA	TGCGCCAGCAGCCAAGACCGGGACCCACGTACCGAAAACATTCAGTACTTC	CASSQDRDPRTENIQYF
TRBJ2-7	NA	TRBV2	NA	TGTGCCAGCACTTTGTCGGGGGGCAACGAGCAGTACTTC	CASTLSGGNEQYF
TRBJ2-7	TRBD2	TRBV9	NA	TGTGCCAGCAGCGGGATTAGCGGGGGGCCCGTTTCCGAGCAGTACTTC	CASSGISGGPVSEQYF
TRBJ1-6	TRBD1	TRBV4-1	few	TGCGCCAGCAGCCAAGAGGACCCCGCGGGGACAGCTTTGGTTCCCCTCCACTTT	CASSQEDPAGTALVPLHF
TRBJ2-3	NA	TRBV2	NA	TGTGCCAGCGCGAACAGGGTTAGCACAGATACGCAGTATTTT	CASANRVSTDTQYF
TRBJ2-7	TRBD1	TRBV7-8	NA	TGTGCCAGCAGCTTAGGGACAGGGTTGACTTACGAGCAGTACTTC	CASSLGTGLTYEQYF
TRBJ2-1	NA	TRBV4-1	NA	TGCGCCAGCAGCCAGGAGGGCCTGGTCGATGAGCAGTTCTTC	CASSQEGLVDEQFF
TRBJ2-7	TRBD1	TRBV11-2	NA	TGTGCCAGCAGCTTAGTCCCAGGGGGTCCCACCGAGCAGTACTTC	CASSLVPGGPTEQYF
TRBJ2-5	NA	TRBV5-6	NA	TGTGCCAGCAGCTATGGGACGGAGACCCAGTACTTC	CASSYGTETQYF
TRBJ1-1	NA	TRBV4-3	NA	TGCGCCAGCAGCCAAGATCAGAATTGGGTGAACACTGAAGCTTTCTTT	CASSQDQNWVNTEAFF
TRBJ2-7	NA	TRBV5-4	NA	TGTGCCAGCAGCAACGCAGGGATCGTCTACGAGCAGTACTTC	CASSNAGIVYEQYF
TRBJ2-7	TRBD2	TRBV4-1	NA	TGCGCCAGCAGCCAAGGCCCCGGCGGGGGGCAGGACGAGCAGTACTTC	CASSQGPGGGQDEQYF
TRBJ2-7	NA	TRBV28	NA	TGTGCCAGCAGTTTTACTGAGGGGACCTACGAGCAGTACTTC	CASSFTEGTYEQYF
TRBJ1-3	TRBD1	TRBV11-2	NA	TGTGCCAGCAGCTTAGGGGAGGGGGCTGCGGGAAACACCATATATTTT	CASSLGEGAAGNTIYF
TRBJ1-1	NA	TRBV30	once	TGTGCCTGGAGTGCGGATAACACTGAAGCTTTCTTT	CAWSADNTEAFF
TRBJ2-7	NA	TRBV11-1	NA	TGTGCCAGCAGCCCTCTGGGGCCCTACGAGCAGTACTTC	CASSPLGPYEQYF
TRBJ1-1	NA	TRBV5-5	NA	TGTGCCAGCAGCCCAGATATGAACACTGAAGCTTTCTTT	CASSPDMNTEAFF
TRBJ1-2	NA	TRBV2	NA	TGTGCCAGCAGTGAAGAGAGGGGTGGAGGCTACACCTTC	CASSEERGGGYTF
TRBJ2-2	NA	TRBV27	NA	TGTGCCAGCAGTTTGATAGGATTTGCGAACACCGGGGAGCTGTTTTTT	CASSLIGFANTGELFF
TRBJ2-1	NA	TRBV5-1	NA	TGCGCCAGCAAAGGAGCGGAAGCCTACAATGAGCAGTTCTTC	CASKGAEAYNEQFF
TRBJ2-2	TRBD2	TRBV30	once	TGTGCCTGGAGTGGTATGGGAGGGGCTTACACCGGGGAGCTGTTTTTT	CAWSGMGGAYTGELFF
TRBJ2-7	NA	TRBV7-9	few	TGTGCCAGCAGCCCGGACACCTACGAGCAGTACTTC	CASSPDTYEQYF
TRBJ2-7	NA	TRBV7-8	once	TGTGCCAGCAGCTTAACGGCAGGGCCACTCTACGAGCAGTACTTC	CASSLTAGPLYEQYF
TRBJ2-2	NA	TRBV6-1	NA	TGTGCCAGCACGTTCATGGGGGACACCGGGGAGCTGTTTTTT	CASTFMGDTGELFF
TRBJ2-1	NA	TRBV19	NA	TGTGCCAGTAGTATCGCTGCAAGTCGTGGCAATGAGCAGTTCTTC	CASSIAASRGNEQFF
TRBJ2-7	TRBD1	TRBV9	NA	TGTGCCAGCAGCGCCCGGGACAGGGGTCACGAGCAGTACTTC	CASSARDRGHEQYF
TRBJ2-7	NA	TRBV2	NA	TGTGCCAGCAGGTCGGGAGACTACGAGCAGTACTTC	CASRSGDYEQYF
TRBJ2-3	TRBD1	TRBV27	NA	TGTGCCAGCATGGGACAGGGGTGGGGAGATACGCAGTATTTT	CASMGQGWGDTQYF
TRBJ1-1	NA	TRBV28	NA	TGTGCCAGCACCCTGGGGGGGGCAATTAGGAACACTGAAGCTTTCTTT	CASTLGGAIRNTEAFF
TRBJ1-4	NA	TRBV4-1	NA	TGCGCCAGCAGCCAAGCCCATATTGCAACTAATGAAAAACTGTTTTTT	CASSQAHIATNEKLFF
TRBJ1-5	NA	TRBV15	NA	TGTGCCACCAGCAGAGACAGGGGACGCAATCAGCCCCAGCATTTT	CATSRDRGRNQPQHF
TRBJ1-1	NA	TRBV5-4	NA	TGTGCCAGCAGCTTGGGAGGGGGGAACACTGAAGCTTTCTTT	CASSLGGGNTEAFF
TRBJ2-7	NA	TRBV6-5	NA	TGTGCCAGCAGTTACTCGGTGGGGGCCTACGAGCAGTACTTC	CASSYSVGAYEQYF
TRBJ2-1	TRBD2	TRBV5-4	NA	TGTGCCAGCAGTTCCGAGCGGGAGGGCCCCTACAATGAGCAGTTCTTC	CASSSEREGPYNEQFF
TRBJ1-1	NA	TRBV6-5	NA	TGTGCCAGCAGTTGGGGGAGAACTGAAGCTTTCTTT	CASSWGRTEAFF
TRBJ2-5	NA	TRBV5-1	once	TGCGCCAGCAGCTTGAGTATTTGGAAGGGACCGCAAGAGACCCAGTACTTC	CASSLSIWKGPQETQYF
TRBJ2-2	NA	TRBV5-1	NA	TGCGCCAGCAGCTTGGAGTGGGGAACGAACACCGGGGAGCTGTTTTTT	CASSLEWGTNTGELFF
TRBJ2-7	NA	TRBV4-1	NA	TGCGCCAGCAGCCCTTCCTGGACGGACTACGAGCAGTACTTC	CASSPSWTDYEQYF
TRBJ2-2	NA	TRBV7-9	NA	TGTGCCAGCAGCTTGACAGGTCGGCACACCGGGGAGCTGTTTTTT	CASSLTGRHTGELFF
TRBJ2-1	NA	TRBV4-1	NA	TGCGCCAGCAGCCCGCCTAGCGCGATTTTATACAATGAGCAGTTCTTC	CASSPPSAILYNEQFF
TRBJ2-5	NA	TRBV5-8	NA	TGTGCCAGCAGCTTGGGGGGCCCTGATCTTCGGCAAGAGACCCAGTACTTC	CASSLGGPDLRQETQYF
TRBJ2-1	NA	TRBV30	NA	TGTGCCTGGAGTGTACTGGGTAATGAGCAGTTCTTC	CAWSVLGNEQFF
TRBJ2-7	NA	TRBV5-6	NA	TGTGCCAGCAAAGGGGACCTAGACTCCTACGAGCAGTACTTC	CASKGDLDSYEQYF
TRBJ2-3	TRBD2	TRBV13	NA	TGTGCCAGCAGCCTGAGACTAGCGGGAGCCACAGATACGCAGTATTTT	CASSLRLAGATDTQYF
TRBJ2-7	TRBD2	TRBV4-1	NA	TGCGCCAGCAGCCAAGGGCGGGGGGACTCCTACGAGCAGTACTTC	CASSQGRGDSYEQYF
TRBJ2-4	TRBD1	TRBV29-1	NA	TGCAGCGTTGCAGGGGGTGAAGCCAAAAACATTCAGTACTTC	CSVAGGEAKNIQYF
TRBJ1-4	TRBD1	TRBV11-2	NA	TGTGCCAGCAGCTCAGGACAGGGGGCTAATGAAAAACTGTTTTTT	CASSSGQGANEKLFF
TRBJ2-7	TRBD1	TRBV10-3	NA	TGTGCCATAAAAGGGATGGGACAGGGACCCTACGAGCAGTACTTC	CAIKGMGQGPYEQYF
TRBJ2-1	TRBD2	TRBV11-2	NA	TGTGCCAGCAGCTTAGGGGCGGGAGGGCCCTACAATGAGCAGTTCTTC	CASSLGAGGPYNEQFF
TRBJ1-2	NA	TRBV28	once	TGTGCCACCAAACTAAACACGGCAGAGGACGACTATGGCTACACCTTC	CATKLNTAEDDYGYTF